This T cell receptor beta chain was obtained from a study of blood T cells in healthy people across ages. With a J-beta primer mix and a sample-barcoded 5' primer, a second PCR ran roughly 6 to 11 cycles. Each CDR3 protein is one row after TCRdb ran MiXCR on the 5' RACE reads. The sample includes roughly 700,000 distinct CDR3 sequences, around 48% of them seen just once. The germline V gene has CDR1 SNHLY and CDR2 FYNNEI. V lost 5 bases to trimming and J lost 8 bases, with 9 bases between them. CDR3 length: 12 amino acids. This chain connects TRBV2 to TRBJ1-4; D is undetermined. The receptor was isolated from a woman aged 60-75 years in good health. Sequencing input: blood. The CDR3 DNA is TGTGCCAGCAGTCAAAGTAAGGAAAAACTGTTTTTT. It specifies CASSQSKEKLFF.